Each of the 14 T cell receptor beta chains below was sequenced from the same sample in a study of OX40 agonist ivuxolimab in advanced cancers. TCRdb's copy holds only in-frame clones and misses some; the assay was immunoSEQ multiplex PCR. The sample lists about 76,000 clones, over 75% occurring once. Here the sequenced sample was CD4+ or CD8+ T cells sorted from blood, taken in a trial of the OX40 agonist ivuxolimab. These receptors all come from an adult with an advanced solid tumor such as melanoma, head and neck, liver or kidney cancer.

This chain links TRBV7-2 with TRBJ2-3; D may be TRBD2 (6 bases). Germline loops: CDR1 SGHTA, CDR2 FQGNSA. The CDR3 sequence is 14 residues long. V lost 3 bases and J 7 bases, leaving 14 bases between the germline ends. CDR3 sequence (DNA): TGTGCCAGCAGCTTTAATAGCGGAAAAAATACGCAGTATTTT. This translates into CASSFNSGKNTQYF.

This clone was detected only once. The chain combines TRBV5-6 with TRBJ2-7; D gene uncertain. The CDR3 is 13 amino acids. Germline loops: CDR1 SGHDT, CDR2 YYEEEE. The V end lost 4 bases, the J end lost 0 bases, and 8 bases lay between the germline ends. CDR3 loop: CASSPKDSYEQYF. The DNA for the CDR3 is TGTGCCAGCAGCCCCAAAGACTCCTACGAGCAGTACTTC.

The chain links TRBV27 to TRBJ1-5; D gene ambiguous. Germline loops: CDR1 MNHEY, CDR2 SMNVEV (reference sequence). The V gene lost 3 bases and the J gene lost 2 bases, with 8 bases spanning the gap. The CDR3 spans 14 residues. The CDR3 sequence is CASSLGRGNQPQHF. In nucleotides, the CDR3 is TGTGCCAGCAGTTTGGGTAGGGGCAATCAGCCCCAGCATTTT.

The chain has TRBV29-1 and TRBJ2-1, with D possibly TRBD2 on 6 matching bases. Trimming removed 4 bases from V and 0 bases from J, with 16 bases in between. The CDR3 is made up of 16 amino acids. Germline values: CDR1 SQVTM, CDR2 ANQGSEA. The CDR3 sequence is CSVVRLRGPSYNEQFF. The CDR3 nucleotides are TGCAGCGTTGTGCGCTTGCGGGGCCCCTCCTACAATGAGCAGTTCTTC.

This clone was found a few times. The chain has TRBV19 and TRBJ1-5; D uncertain. V was pared by 3 bases and J by 5 bases, with 8 bases between. Germline CDR1 and CDR2: LNHDA and SQIVND (reference sequence). The CDR3 runs to 13 residues. The CDR3 here is CASSMTYYQPQHF. The CDR3 bases are TGTGCCAGTAGTATGACGTACTATCAGCCCCAGCATTTT.

V gene TRBV7-2 combines with J gene TRBJ1-2, with D possibly being TRBD1 (5 bases). Trimming shortened V by 2 bases and J by 2 bases, and 15 bases separated the two germline ends. Germline CDR1 is SGHTA and CDR2 is FQGNSA. The CDR3 covers 16 residues. Here the CDR3 DNA reads TGTGCCAGCAGCTTAATGGGGGATCCCTCAAACTATGGCTACACCTTC. Translating gives CASSLMGDPSNYGYTF.

This clone is deemed medium-sized (0.01 to 0.1%). This rearrangement joins TRBV4-2 to TRBJ2-7; 9 nucleotides align to TRBD1. Looked up from germline, CDR1 is LGHNA and CDR2 is YNFKEQ. The CDR3 is made up of 18 amino acids. V was clipped by 0 bases and J by 3 bases; unmatched bases: 12. The CDR3 region is CASSQEIVAQGAVYEQYF. The CDR3 DNA is TGTGCCAGCAGCCAAGAAATAGTGGCACAGGGGGCGGTCTACGAGCAGTACTTC.

The chain recombines TRBV15 with TRBJ2-5, with 7 bases fitting TRBD2. The CDR3 spans 15 residues. The ends lost 4 bases at V and 1 base at J; junction bases unmatched: 6. CDR1 is LNHNV and CDR2 is YYDKDF in the germline V gene (reference sequence). The CDR3 loop reads CATSKGGKFQETQYF. In DNA, the CDR3 is TGTGCCACCAGCAAGGGAGGGAAGTTCCAAGAGACCCAGTACTTC.

The chain recombines TRBV2 with TRBJ2-3; no firm D call. Germline loops: CDR1 SNHLY, CDR2 FYNNEI. Trimming removed 6 bases at V and 1 base at J, with 14 bases between. The CDR3 length is 15 residues. CDR3 nucleotides: TGTGCCAGCAGGAGGCTACCGTCTGGCACAGATACGCAGTATTTT. It codes for CASRRLPSGTDTQYF.

In regard to this clone: Other DNA variants within this sample encode the same CDR3. The chain employs TRBV2 and TRBJ2-7; 8 nucleotides align to TRBD1. V was clipped by 6 bases and J by 0 bases; unmatched bases: 4. CDR3 length: 14 residues. The germline V gene has CDR1 SNHLY and CDR2 FYNNEI. The chain's CDR3 is CASRDRGSSYEQYF. DNA of the CDR3: TGTGCCAGCAGAGACAGGGGCAGCTCCTACGAGCAGTACTTC.

This chain connects TRBV30 to TRBJ2-7; no definite D call. The CDR3 spans 13 residues. Trimming stripped 0 bases from V and 7 bases from J, with 13 bases between. Germline V gene sequence: CDR1 GTSNPN, CDR2 SVGIG (reference sequence). The CDR3 region is CAWSVSFPWEQYF. The CDR3 DNA reads TGTGCCTGGAGTGTCTCCTTTCCTTGGGAGCAGTACTTC. Supplemented by reference TRBV30 and TRBJ2-7, the full variable domain reads SQTIHQWPATLVQPVGSPLSLECTVEGTSNPNLYWYRQAAGRGLQLLFYSVGIGQISSEVPQNLSASRPQDRQFILSSKKLLLSDSGFYLCAWSVSFPWEQYFGPGTRLTVT.

Regarding this clone: The sample carries other DNA sequences with the same CDR3. The V and J genes are TRBV5-5 and TRBJ2-5; a weak D match, TRBD2 (5 bases). V lost 4 bases to trimming and J lost 2 bases, with 9 bases between them. This CDR3 comprises 13 residues. Germline V gives CDR1 SGHKS, CDR2 YYEKEE (reference sequence). This chain's CDR3 is CASSLGRQETQYF. The DNA for the CDR3 is TGTGCCAGCAGCCTAGGGAGACAAGAGACCCAGTACTTC. Full variable domain (rest looked up from reference TRBV5-5 and TRBJ2-5): DAGVTQSPTHLIKTRGQQVTLRCSPISGHKSVSWYQQVLGQGPQFIFQYYEKEERGRGNFPDRFSARQFPNYSSELNVNALLLGDSALYLCASSLGRQETQYFGPGTRLLVL.

The CDR3 loop is CASSPLDTLETQYF. The CDR3 DNA reads TGTGCCAGCTCACCACTTGACACTTTGGAGACCCAGTACTTC. The V call is TRBV18, the J call TRBJ2-5; unclear D gene. Trimming removed 1 base from V and 5 bases from J, with 11 bases in between. This CDR3 contains 14 residues. The V gene's germline CDR1 is KGHSH and CDR2 LQKENI.

The chain employs TRBV4-1 and TRBJ1-2; D unresolved. The CDR3 consists of 15 residues. Trimming cost V 0 bases and J 5 bases, with 13 bases left between them. CDR1 and CDR2 (germline): MGHRA, YSYEKL. The CDR3 bases are TGCGCCAGCAGCCAAGACAGTCACCGGTTTTATGGCTACACCTTC. Translated, it gives CASSQDSHRFYGYTF.